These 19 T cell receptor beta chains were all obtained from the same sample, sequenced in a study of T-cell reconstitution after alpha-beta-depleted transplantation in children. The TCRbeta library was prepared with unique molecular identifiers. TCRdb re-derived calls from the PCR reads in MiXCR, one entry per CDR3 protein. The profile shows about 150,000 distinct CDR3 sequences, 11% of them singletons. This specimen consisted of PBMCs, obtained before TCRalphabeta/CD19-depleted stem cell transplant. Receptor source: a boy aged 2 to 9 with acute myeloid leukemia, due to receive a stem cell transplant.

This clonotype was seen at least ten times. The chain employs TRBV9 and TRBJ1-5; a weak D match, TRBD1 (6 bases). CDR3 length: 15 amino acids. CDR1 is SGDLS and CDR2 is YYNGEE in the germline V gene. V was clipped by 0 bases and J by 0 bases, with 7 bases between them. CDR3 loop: CASSVAGDSNQPQHF. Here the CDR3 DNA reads TGTGCCAGCAGCGTAGCAGGGGATAGCAATCAGCCCCAGCATTTT.

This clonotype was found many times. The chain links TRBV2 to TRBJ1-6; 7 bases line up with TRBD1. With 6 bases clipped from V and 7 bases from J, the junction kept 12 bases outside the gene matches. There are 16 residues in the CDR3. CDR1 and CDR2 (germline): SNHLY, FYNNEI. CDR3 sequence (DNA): TGTGCCAGCAGGGTACTAACGTCAGGGGGAAATTCACCCCTCCACTTT. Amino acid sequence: CASRVLTSGGNSPLHF.

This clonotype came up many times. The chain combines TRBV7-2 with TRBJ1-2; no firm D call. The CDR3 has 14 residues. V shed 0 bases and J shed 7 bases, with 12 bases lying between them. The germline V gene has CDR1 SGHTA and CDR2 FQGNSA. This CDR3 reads CASSLALASGGYTF. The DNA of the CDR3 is TGTGCCAGCAGCTTAGCTTTGGCCAGCGGTGGCTACACCTTC.

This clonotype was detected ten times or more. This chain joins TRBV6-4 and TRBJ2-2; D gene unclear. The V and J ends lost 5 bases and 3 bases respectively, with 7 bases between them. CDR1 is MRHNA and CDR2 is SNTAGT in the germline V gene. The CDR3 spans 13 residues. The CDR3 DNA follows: TGTGCCAGCAGTTCTGGGGACACCGGGGAGCTGTTTTTT. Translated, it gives CASSSGDTGELFF.

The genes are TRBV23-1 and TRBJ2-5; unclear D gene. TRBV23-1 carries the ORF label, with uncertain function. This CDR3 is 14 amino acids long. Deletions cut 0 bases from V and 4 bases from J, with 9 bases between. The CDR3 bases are TGCGCCAGCAGTCAATCTCCTGTCAGAGAGACCCAGTACTTC. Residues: CASSQSPVRETQYF.

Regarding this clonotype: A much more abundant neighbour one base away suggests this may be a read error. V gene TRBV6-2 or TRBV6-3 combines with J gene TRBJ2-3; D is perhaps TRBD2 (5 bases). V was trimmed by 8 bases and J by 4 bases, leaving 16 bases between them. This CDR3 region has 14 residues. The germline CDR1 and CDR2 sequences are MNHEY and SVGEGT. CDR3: CASSLGVGADTQYF. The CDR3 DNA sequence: TGTGCCAGCTCGTTGGGAGTCGGGGCAGATACGCAGTATTTT.

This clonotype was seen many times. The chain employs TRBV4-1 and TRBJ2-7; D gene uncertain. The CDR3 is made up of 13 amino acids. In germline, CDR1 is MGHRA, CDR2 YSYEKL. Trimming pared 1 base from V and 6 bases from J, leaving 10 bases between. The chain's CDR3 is CASSQGALSEQYF. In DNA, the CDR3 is TGCGCCAGCAGCCAAGGGGCGTTGAGCGAGCAGTACTTC.

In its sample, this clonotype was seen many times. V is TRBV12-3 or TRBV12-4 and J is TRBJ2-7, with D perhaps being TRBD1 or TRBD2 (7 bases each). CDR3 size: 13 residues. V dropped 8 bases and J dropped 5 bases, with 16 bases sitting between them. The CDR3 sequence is CASGWEGANEQYF. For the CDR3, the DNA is TGTGCCAGCGGATGGGAGGGGGCCAACGAGCAGTACTTC.

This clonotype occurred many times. The CDR3, as DNA: TGTGCCAGCAGTACCCGGACAGGGCTGGGACTCAATCAGCCCCAGCATTTT. This gives the protein CASSTRTGLGLNQPQHF. This rearrangement joins TRBV12-3 or TRBV12-4 to TRBJ1-5, with 8 bases matching TRBD1. CDR3 length equals 17 residues. The junction had 12 bases not matched to a gene; V was cut back by 5 bases and J by 3 bases.

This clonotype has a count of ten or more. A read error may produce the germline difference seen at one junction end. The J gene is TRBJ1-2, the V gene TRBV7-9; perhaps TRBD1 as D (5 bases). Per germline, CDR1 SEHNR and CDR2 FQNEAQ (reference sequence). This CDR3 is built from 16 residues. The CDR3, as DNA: TGTGCCAGCAGCTCCCTTGGGGAGGGACCCCACTACGGCTACACCTTC. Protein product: CASSSLGEGPHYGYTF.

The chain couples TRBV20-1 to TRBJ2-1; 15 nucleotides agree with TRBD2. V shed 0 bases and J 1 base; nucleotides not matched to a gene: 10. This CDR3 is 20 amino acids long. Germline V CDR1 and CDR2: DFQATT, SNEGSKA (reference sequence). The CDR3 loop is CSARDLLGLAGGESYNEQFF. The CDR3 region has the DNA TGCAGTGCTAGAGATCTTTTGGGACTAGCGGGGGGCGAATCCTACAATGAGCAGTTCTTC.

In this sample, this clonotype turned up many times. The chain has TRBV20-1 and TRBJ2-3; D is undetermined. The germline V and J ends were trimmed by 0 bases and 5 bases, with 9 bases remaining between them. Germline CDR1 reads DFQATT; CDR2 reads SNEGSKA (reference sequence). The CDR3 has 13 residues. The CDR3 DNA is TGCAGTGCTAGAGATACGACTGGAGATACGCAGTATTTT. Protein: CSARDTTGDTQYF.

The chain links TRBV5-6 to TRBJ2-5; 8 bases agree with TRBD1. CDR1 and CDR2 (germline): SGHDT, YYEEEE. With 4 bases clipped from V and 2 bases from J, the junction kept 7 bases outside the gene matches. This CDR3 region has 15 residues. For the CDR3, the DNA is TGTGCCAGCAGCAAATGGGACAGGCTACAAGAGACCCAGTACTTC. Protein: CASSKWDRLQETQYF.

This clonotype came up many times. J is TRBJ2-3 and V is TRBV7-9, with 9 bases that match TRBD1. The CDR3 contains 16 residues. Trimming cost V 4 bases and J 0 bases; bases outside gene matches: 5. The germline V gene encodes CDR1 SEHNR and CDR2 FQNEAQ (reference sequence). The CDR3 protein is CASSSGTGPSTDTQYF. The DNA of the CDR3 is TGTGCCAGCAGCTCTGGGACAGGGCCTAGCACAGATACGCAGTATTTT.

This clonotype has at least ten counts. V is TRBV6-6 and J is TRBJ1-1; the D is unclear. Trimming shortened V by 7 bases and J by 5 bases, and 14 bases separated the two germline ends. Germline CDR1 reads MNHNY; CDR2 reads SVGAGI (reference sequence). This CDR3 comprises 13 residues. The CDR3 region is CASKAPSGTEAFF. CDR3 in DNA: TGTGCCAGCAAGGCCCCCAGTGGGACTGAAGCTTTCTTT.

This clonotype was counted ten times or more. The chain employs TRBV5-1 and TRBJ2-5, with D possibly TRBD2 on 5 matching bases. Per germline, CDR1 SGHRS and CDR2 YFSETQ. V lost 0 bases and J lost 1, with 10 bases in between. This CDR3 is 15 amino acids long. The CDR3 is CASSLAAGVQETQYF. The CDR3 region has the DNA TGCGCCAGCAGCTTGGCCGCCGGGGTCCAAGAGACCCAGTACTTC.

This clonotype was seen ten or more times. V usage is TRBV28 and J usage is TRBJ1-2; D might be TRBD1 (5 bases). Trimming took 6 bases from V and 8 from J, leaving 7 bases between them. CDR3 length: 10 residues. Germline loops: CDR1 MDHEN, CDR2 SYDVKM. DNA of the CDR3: TGTGCCAGCAGACAGGAAGGCTACACCTTC. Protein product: CASRQEGYTF.

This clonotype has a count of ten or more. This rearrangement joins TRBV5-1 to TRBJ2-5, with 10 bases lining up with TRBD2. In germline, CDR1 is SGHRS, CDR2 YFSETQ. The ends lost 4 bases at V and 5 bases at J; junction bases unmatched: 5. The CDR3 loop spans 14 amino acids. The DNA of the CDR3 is TGCGCCAGCAGCAAGCGGGAGGGCCGGGAGACCCAGTACTTC. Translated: CASSKREGRETQYF.

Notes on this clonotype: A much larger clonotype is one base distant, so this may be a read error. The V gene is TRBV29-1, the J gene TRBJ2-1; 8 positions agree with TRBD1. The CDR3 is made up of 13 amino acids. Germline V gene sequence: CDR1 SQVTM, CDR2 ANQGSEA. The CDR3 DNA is TGCGGCGTTGACAGGGGAGGTACCAATGAGCAGTTCTTC. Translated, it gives CGVDRGGTNEQFF.